The TCR beta chain described here comes from a study of glioma-infiltrating T cells. Turning to the study itself: Low-grade gliomas were grade II; glioblastomas were grade IV at initial diagnosis. Sequencing aimed for roughly 4.5- to 11-fold coverage of 950,000 to 1,000,000 peripheral T cells. Study-wide results and caveats: Above-expected tissue-blood divergence occurred in all gliomas, most in low-grade ones.

The iRepertoire nested amplicon-rescue multiplex PCR amplified TCR alpha and beta CDR3s from RNA. TCRdb re-called the multiplex PCR reads with MiXCR, one entry per CDR3 protein. Found here are 400,000 or so distinct CDR3 sequences, roughly two fifths of them singletons; the top ten hold approximately 12%. This clonotype occurred a few times. Its antigen remains unknown. The CDR3 is made up of 13 amino acids. Germline V gives CDR1 MNHEY, CDR2 SVGEGT. V lost 8 bases to trimming and J lost 2 bases; unmatched junction nucleotides: 6. The origin of this receptor is a human donor with low-grade glioma or glioblastoma, undergoing nonglioma brain surgery, or in good health (not recorded which). The material sequenced was glioma tissue, nonneoplastic brain tissue, or PBMCs (not recorded which). The gene calls are TRBV6-2 or TRBV6-3 and TRBJ2-7, with 7 nucleotides matching TRBD1. In DNA, the CDR3 is TGTGCCAGCGCTCGGACAGGAACCTACGAGCAGTACTTC. Its translation: CASARTGTYEQYF.